These T cell receptor beta chains were read from a single sample in a study of shared clonotypes between healthy human individuals. Clones were read by immunoSEQ multiplex PCR, and TCRdb kept only the in-frame ones, dropping some. The sample contains about 770,000 clones, 55% to 75% of which appear only once. Sequences were obtained from memory CD4+ T cells sorted from blood. The receptors derive from a woman aged 25 to 39 in good health. Each CDR3 is given without its conserved first and last residue. The order of the fields is J gene, clone size, V gene, CDR3 protein. A clone size is listed for some rows: how often the clone was seen (once, few, many), or a class if it is expanded.

TRBJ1-2 NA TRBV30 AWSVSNYGYT
TRBJ2-5 NA TRBV11-2 ASSLTRQKETQY
TRBJ2-1 NA TRBV10-3 AIRGDGHYNEQF
TRBJ2-2 NA TRBV5-4 ASSLAGTNTGELF
TRBJ2-7 NA TRBV7-2 ASSFRENTPEQY
TRBJ2-7 few TRBV4-1 ASSQDRSSYEQY
TRBJ2-7 NA TRBV19 ASSILVGVPYEQY
TRBJ1-5 NA TRBV2 ASNGQGQYQPQH
TRBJ2-7 NA TRBV5-4 ASSLGGPSYEQY
TRBJ2-1 NA TRBV2 ASAGLAEAGLI
TRBJ2-5 many TRBV29-1 SVSSFQETQY
TRBJ1-2 NA TRBV28 ASRPWTDGANYGYT
TRBJ1-4 NA TRBV25-1 ASRDSEKLF
TRBJ1-2 few TRBV5-6 ASSLNRGLGYGYT
TRBJ1-5 NA TRBV19 ASSFNLRGNQPQH
TRBJ2-1 many TRBV20-1 SASTWNEQF
TRBJ2-2 NA TRBV27 ASSSGGGLAGGGNTGELF
TRBJ1-1 NA TRBV7-9 ASSLDGNLEAF
TRBJ1-5 NA TRBV28 ASRRDRGSNQPQH
TRBJ1-6 NA TRBV11-2 ASGGNRGYNSPLH
TRBJ2-2 NA TRBV25-1 ASSEVGTGELF
TRBJ2-2 once TRBV2 ASSEARDSFGNAGELF
TRBJ2-7 NA TRBV28 ASSLFPGTRTSYEQY
TRBJ2-1 NA TRBV6-1 ASSEPQLAGAVNEQF
TRBJ2-3 few TRBV2 ASSFGLAGPTDTQY
TRBJ1-5 NA TRBV2 ASSELGGSNQPQH
TRBJ2-7 NA TRBV6-5 ASSFQPQNEQY
TRBJ2-3 NA TRBV10-3 AIRGTGETDTQY
TRBJ2-7 NA TRBV2 ASNTQGVGYEQY
TRBJ1-1 few TRBV6-1 ASSEIRDTEAF
TRBJ2-1 NA TRBV19 ASSRLAGPTNEQF
TRBJ2-7 NA TRBV6-1 ASRATGRVIYEQY
TRBJ2-3 NA TRBV11-2 ASSDPGTDTQY
TRBJ2-7 once TRBV27 ASSPRSGTGGYEQY
TRBJ1-4 NA TRBV7-2 ASSAHRVLTNEKLF
TRBJ2-7 NA TRBV19 ATTTGQGSSYEQY
TRBJ2-1 NA TRBV4-1 ASSQDPTRLGEQF
TRBJ2-5 NA TRBV6-6 ASRARGLETQY
TRBJ2-2 few TRBV7-2 ASSSSRTETGELF
TRBJ2-2 NA TRBV7-2 ASSPAASPTGELF
TRBJ2-1 few TRBV30 AWDPKEERIYNEQF
TRBJ2-7 NA TRBV5-1 ASSLRGEINYEQY
TRBJ1-5 NA TRBV18 ASSADRLNQPQH
TRBJ2-7 NA TRBV10-3 ASSVNQGAEYEQY
TRBJ2-3 few TRBV28 ASSQGPGDTQY
TRBJ2-7 NA TRBV5-1 ASSLRTSYEQY